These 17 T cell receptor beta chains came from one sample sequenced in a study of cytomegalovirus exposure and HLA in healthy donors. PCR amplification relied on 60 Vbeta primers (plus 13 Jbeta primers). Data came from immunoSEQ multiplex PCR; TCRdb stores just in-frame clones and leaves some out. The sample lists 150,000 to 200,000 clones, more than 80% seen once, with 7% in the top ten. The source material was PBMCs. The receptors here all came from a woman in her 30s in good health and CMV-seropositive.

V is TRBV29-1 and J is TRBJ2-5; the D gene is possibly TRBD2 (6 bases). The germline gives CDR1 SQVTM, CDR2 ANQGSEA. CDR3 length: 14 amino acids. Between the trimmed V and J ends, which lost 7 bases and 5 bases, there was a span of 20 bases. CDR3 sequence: CSAGSGGSPETQYF. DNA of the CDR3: TGCAGCGCCGGTTCTGGGGGGTCGCCGGAGACCCAGTACTTC. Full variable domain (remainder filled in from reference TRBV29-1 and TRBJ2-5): SAVISQKPSRDICQRGTSLTIQCQVDSQVTMMFWYRQQPGQSLTLIATANQGSEATYESGFVIDKFPISRPNLTFSTLTVSNMSPEDSSIYLCSAGSGGSPETQYFGPGTRLLVL.

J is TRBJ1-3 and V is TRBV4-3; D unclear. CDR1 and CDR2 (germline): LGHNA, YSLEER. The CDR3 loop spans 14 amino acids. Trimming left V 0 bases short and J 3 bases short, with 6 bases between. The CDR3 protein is CASSQDLYGNTIYF. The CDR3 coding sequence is TGCGCCAGCAGCCAAGATCTTTATGGAAACACCATATATTTT.

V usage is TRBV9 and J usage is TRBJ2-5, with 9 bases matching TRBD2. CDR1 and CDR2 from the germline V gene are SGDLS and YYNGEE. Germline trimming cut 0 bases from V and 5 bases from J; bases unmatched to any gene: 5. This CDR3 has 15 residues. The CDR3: CASSVGTSEAETQYF. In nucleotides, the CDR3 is TGTGCCAGCAGCGTAGGGACTAGCGAGGCGGAGACCCAGTACTTC.

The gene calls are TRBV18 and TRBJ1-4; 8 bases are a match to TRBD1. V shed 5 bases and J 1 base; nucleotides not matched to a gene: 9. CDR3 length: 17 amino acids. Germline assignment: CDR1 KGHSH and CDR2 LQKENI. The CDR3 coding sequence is TGTGCCAGCTCATCGTTTCAGGGGGCTGGAACTAATGAAAAACTGTTTTTT. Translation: CASSSFQGAGTNEKLFF.

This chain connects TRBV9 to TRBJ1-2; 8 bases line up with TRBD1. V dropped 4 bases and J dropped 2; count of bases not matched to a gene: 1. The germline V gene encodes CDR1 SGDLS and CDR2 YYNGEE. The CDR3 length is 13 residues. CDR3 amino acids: CASSRDRNYGYTF. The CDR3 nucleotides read TGTGCCAGCAGCCGGGACAGGAACTATGGCTACACCTTC.

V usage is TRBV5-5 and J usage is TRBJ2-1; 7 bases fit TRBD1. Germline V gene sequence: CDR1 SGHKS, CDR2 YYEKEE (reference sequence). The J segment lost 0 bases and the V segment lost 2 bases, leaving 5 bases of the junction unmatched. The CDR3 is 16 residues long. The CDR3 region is CASSFWTGSSYNEQFF. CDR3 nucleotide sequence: TGTGCCAGCAGCTTCTGGACAGGTAGCTCCTACAATGAGCAGTTCTTC.

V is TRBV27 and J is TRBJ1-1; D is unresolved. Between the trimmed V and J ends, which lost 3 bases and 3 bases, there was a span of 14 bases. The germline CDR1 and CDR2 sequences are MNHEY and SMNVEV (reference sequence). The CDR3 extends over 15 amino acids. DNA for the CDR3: TGTGCCAGCAGTTTGATACGCGGGGTGTACACTGAAGCTTTCTTT. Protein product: CASSLIRGVYTEAFF.

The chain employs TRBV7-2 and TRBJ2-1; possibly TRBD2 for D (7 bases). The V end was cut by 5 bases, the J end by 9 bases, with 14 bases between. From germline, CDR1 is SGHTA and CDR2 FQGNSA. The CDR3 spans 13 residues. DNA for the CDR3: TGTGCCAGCAGCATATACAGGGAGGGTGAGCAGTTCTTC. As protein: CASSIYREGEQFF. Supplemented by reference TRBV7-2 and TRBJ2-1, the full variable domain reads GAGVSQSPSNKVTEKGKDVELRCDPISGHTALYWYRQSLGQGLEFLIYFQGNSAPDKSGLPSDRFSAERTGGSVSTLTIQRTQQEDSAVYLCASSIYREGEQFFGPGTRLTVL.

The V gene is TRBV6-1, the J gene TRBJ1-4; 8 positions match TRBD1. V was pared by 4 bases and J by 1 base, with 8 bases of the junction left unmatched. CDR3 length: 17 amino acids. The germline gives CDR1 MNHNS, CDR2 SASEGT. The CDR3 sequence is CASSGYRGGLTNEKLFF. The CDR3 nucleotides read TGTGCCAGCAGTGGCTACAGGGGGGGGTTAACTAATGAAAAACTGTTTTTT.

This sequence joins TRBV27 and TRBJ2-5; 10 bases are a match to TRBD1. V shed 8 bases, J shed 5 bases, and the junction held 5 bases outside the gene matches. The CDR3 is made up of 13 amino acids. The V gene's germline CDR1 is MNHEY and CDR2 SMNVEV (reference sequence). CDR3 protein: CASSTGGWETQYF. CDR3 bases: TGTGCCAGCTCGACAGGGGGCTGGGAGACCCAGTACTTC.

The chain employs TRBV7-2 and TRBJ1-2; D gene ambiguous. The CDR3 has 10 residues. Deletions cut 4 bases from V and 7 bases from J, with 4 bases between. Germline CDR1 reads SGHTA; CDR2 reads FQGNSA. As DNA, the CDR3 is TGTGCCAGCAGCTCGGGTGGCTACACCTTC. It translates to CASSSGGYTF.

The CDR3 DNA reads as TGTGCCAGCAATATACGGGGTGGCTACACCTTC. Protein product: CASNIRGGYTF. The J gene is TRBJ1-2, the V gene TRBV2; D gene ambiguous. Trimming removed 7 bases at V and 7 bases at J, with 10 bases between. The V gene's germline CDR1 is SNHLY and CDR2 FYNNEI. The CDR3 sequence is 11 residues long.

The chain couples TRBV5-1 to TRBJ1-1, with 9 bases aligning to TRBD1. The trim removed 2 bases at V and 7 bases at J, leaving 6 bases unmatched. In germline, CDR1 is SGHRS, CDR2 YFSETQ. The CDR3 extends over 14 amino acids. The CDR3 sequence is CASSFTGGTVEAFF. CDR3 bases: TGCGCCAGCAGCTTTACAGGGGGCACGGTTGAAGCTTTCTTT. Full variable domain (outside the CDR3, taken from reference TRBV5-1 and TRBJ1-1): KAGVTQTPRYLIKTRGQQVTLSCSPISGHRSVSWYQQTPGQGLQFLFEYFSETQRNKGNFPGRFSGRQFSNSRSEMNVSTLELGDSALYLCASSFTGGTVEAFFGQGTRLTVV.

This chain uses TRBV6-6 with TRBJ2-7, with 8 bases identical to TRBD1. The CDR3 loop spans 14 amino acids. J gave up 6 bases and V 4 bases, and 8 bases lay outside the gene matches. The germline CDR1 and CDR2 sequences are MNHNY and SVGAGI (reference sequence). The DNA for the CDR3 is TGTGCCAGCAGTTTTTTCGGACAGGGAGGCGAGCAGTACTTC. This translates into CASSFFGQGGEQYF.

The CDR3 loop is CASRGQGANTEAFF. The CDR3 coding sequence is TGTGCCAGCAGGGGTCAGGGGGCGAACACTGAAGCTTTCTTT. The V call is TRBV28, the J call TRBJ1-1; 8 nucleotides align to TRBD1. Trimming removed 6 bases from V and 1 base from J; junction bases left unmatched: 4. Germline CDR1 and CDR2: MDHEN and SYDVKM. The CDR3 spans 14 residues.

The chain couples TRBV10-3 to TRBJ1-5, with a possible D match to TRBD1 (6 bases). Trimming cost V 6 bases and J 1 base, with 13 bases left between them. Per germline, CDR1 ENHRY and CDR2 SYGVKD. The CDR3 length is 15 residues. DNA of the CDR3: TGTGCCATCAGCCCTACAGGGATGAGCAATCAGCCCCAGCATTTT. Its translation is CAISPTGMSNQPQHF.

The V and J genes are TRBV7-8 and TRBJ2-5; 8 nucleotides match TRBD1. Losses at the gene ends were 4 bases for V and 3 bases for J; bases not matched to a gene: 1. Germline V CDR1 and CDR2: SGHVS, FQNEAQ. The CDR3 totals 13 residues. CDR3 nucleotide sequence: TGTGCCAGCAGCTCGGGACAGGAAGAGACCCAGTACTTC. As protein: CASSSGQEETQYF. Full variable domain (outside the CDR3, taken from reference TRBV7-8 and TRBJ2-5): GAGVSQSPRYKVAKRGQDVALRCDPISGHVSLFWYQQALGQGPEFLTYFQNEAQLDKSGLPSDRFFAERPEGSVSTLKIQRTQQEDSAVYLCASSSGQEETQYFGPGTRLLVL.